One and the same sample provided the 25 T cell receptor beta chains below, sequenced in a study of OX40 agonist ivuxolimab in advanced cancers. Produced via immunoSEQ multiplex PCR; TCRdb's table is partial and in-frame only. Found here are approximately 70,000 clones, 85% to 90% of them singletons; the top ten hold roughly 6%. The source material was CD4+ or CD8+ T cells sorted from blood, sampled in a trial of the OX40 agonist ivuxolimab. Source of these receptors: an adult with an advanced solid tumor such as melanoma, head and neck, liver or kidney cancer.

This clone has more than one count but fewer than ten. This chain connects TRBV7-9 to TRBJ1-1; TRBD1 is a possible D gene (5 bases). Between the trimmed V and J ends, which lost 5 bases and 7 bases, there was a span of 11 bases. Per germline, CDR1 SEHNR and CDR2 FQNEAQ (reference sequence). This CDR3 is 12 amino acids long. The CDR3 sequence is CASSQQVIEAFF. CDR3 bases: TGTGCCAGCAGCCAACAGGTTATTGAAGCTTTCTTT. Drawing the rest from reference TRBV7-9 and TRBJ1-1, the complete variable domain is DTGVSQNPRHKITKRGQNVTFRCDPISEHNRLYWYRQTLGQGPEFLTYFQNEAQLEKSRLLSDRFSAERPKGSFSTLEIQRTEQGDSAMYLCASSQQVIEAFFGQGTRLTVV.

The chain recombines TRBV7-2 with TRBJ2-1; D is undetermined. V lost 1 base and J 12 bases, leaving 10 bases between the germline ends. Looked up from germline, CDR1 is SGHTA and CDR2 is FQGNSA. The length of the CDR3 is 12 residues. The chain's CDR3 is CASSLEVAWQFF. CDR3 sequence (DNA): TGTGCCAGCAGCTTAGAAGTGGCGTGGCAGTTCTTC.

The chain employs TRBV27 and TRBJ2-5, with 11 bases lining up with TRBD1. V gave up 2 bases and J gave up 5 bases; unmatched junction bases: 7. Germline assignment: CDR1 MNHEY and CDR2 SMNVEV (reference sequence). The CDR3 totals 16 residues. The CDR3 sequence is CASSLIWTGGEETQYF. The DNA of the CDR3 is TGTGCCAGCAGTTTAATTTGGACAGGGGGCGAGGAGACCCAGTACTTC.

This chain links TRBV6-6 with TRBJ1-2; D remains unclear. CDR1 and CDR2 from the germline V gene are MNHNY and SVGAGI (reference sequence). CDR3 length: 13 residues. Trimming removed 6 bases at V and 0 bases at J, with 8 bases between. The CDR3 DNA reads as TGTGCCAGCAGGGATCCTACTAACTATGGCTACACCTTC. Translation: CASRDPTNYGYTF.

The gene calls are TRBV19 and TRBJ1-5; D gene unclear. The CDR3 totals 15 residues. Germline V gene data show CDR1 as LNHDA and CDR2 as SQIVND (reference sequence). Trimming cost V 7 bases and J 1 base, with 14 bases left between them. The CDR3 nucleotides are TGTGCCAGTACGGACCGGCCGGCGAGCAATCAGCCCCAGCATTTT. The encoded protein is CASTDRPASNQPQHF. The full variable domain, completed using reference TRBV19 and TRBJ1-5, is DGGITQSPKYLFRKEGQNVTLSCEQNLNHDAMYWYRQDPGQGLRLIYYSQIVNDFQKGDIAEGYSVSREKKESFPLTVTSAQKNPTAFYLCASTDRPASNQPQHFGDGTRLSIL.

The rearrangement uses TRBV7-3 and TRBJ2-1; 7 nucleotides line up with TRBD2. This CDR3 comprises 15 residues. The germline CDR1 and CDR2 sequences are SGHTA and FQGTGA. After removal of 5 bases from V and 4 bases from J, the junction contained 8 bases not matched to a gene. The CDR3 sequence is CASSPNSGLYNEQFF. CDR3 in DNA: TGTGCCAGCAGCCCCAATAGCGGGTTGTACAATGAGCAGTTCTTC.

The chain has TRBV9 and TRBJ1-5; no reliable D call. With 0 bases removed from V and 4 bases from J, the gap between germline ends came to 5 bases. The CDR3 consists of 13 residues. Germline CDR1 is SGDLS and CDR2 is YYNGEE. CDR3 protein: CASSVAGNQPQHF. The DNA of the CDR3 is TGTGCCAGCAGCGTAGCAGGAAATCAGCCCCAGCATTTT. The full variable domain, with the rest looked up from reference TRBV9 and TRBJ1-5, is DSGVTQTPKHLITATGQRVTLRCSPRSGDLSVYWYQQSLDQGLQFLIQYYNGEERAKGNILERFSAQQFPDLHSELNLSSLELGDSALYFCASSVAGNQPQHFGDGTRLSIL.

The V gene is TRBV15, the J gene TRBJ2-1; no definite D call. The CDR3 extends over 12 amino acids. With 1 base removed from V and 6 bases from J, the gap between germline ends came to 4 bases. CDR1 and CDR2 from the germline V gene are LNHNV and YYDKDF (reference sequence). In DNA, the CDR3 is TGTGCCACCAGCAGAGTCGCCAATGAGCAGTTCTTC. Amino acid sequence: CATSRVANEQFF. The entire variable domain, with the rest obtained from reference TRBV15 and TRBJ2-1, is as follows: DAMVIQNPRYQVTQFGKPVTLSCSQTLNHNVMYWYQQKSSQAPKLLFHYYDKDFNNEADTPDNFQSRRPNTSFCFLDIRSPGLGDTAMYLCATSRVANEQFFGPGTRLTVL.

The V and J genes are TRBV6-5 and TRBJ1-1; the D gene is possibly TRBD1 (5 bases). Trimming took off 2 bases at V and 6 bases at J, with 16 bases between the two ends. CDR1 is MNHEY and CDR2 is SVGAGI in the germline V gene. The length of the CDR3 is 15 residues. DNA of the CDR3: TGTGCCAGCAGTTACGTTTCCGGGGCTAAGGCTGAAGCTTTCTTT. Protein product: CASSYVSGAKAEAFF.

J is TRBJ2-1 and V is TRBV21-1; the table's D call, TRBD2, was not checked against the DNA. TRBV21-1 is a known pseudogene. The CDR3 spans 15 residues. The CDR3 DNA reads TGTGCCAGCACGAGGATGCGGGGGGGGTACAATGAGCAGTTCTTC. Its protein is CASTRMRGGYNEQFF.

The chain has TRBV19 and TRBJ2-3; 8 bases agree with TRBD1. The CDR3 has 14 amino acids. Germline lookup yields CDR1 LNHDA and CDR2 SQIVND (reference sequence). V shed 7 bases, J shed 6 bases, and the junction held 9 bases outside the gene matches. CDR3 bases: TGTGCCAGTACTATGGACAGGGTTAGCGATACGCAGTATTTT. As protein: CASTMDRVSDTQYF. The whole variable domain, remainder taken from reference TRBV19 and TRBJ2-3, is DGGITQSPKYLFRKEGQNVTLSCEQNLNHDAMYWYRQDPGQGLRLIYYSQIVNDFQKGDIAEGYSVSREKKESFPLTVTSAQKNPTAFYLCASTMDRVSDTQYFGPGTRLTVL.

V is TRBV6-5 and J is TRBJ1-4; possible D gene TRBD1, 6 bases. From germline, CDR1 is MNHEY and CDR2 SVGAGI. With 2 bases removed from V and 8 bases from J, the gap between germline ends came to 15 bases. CDR3 length: 15 residues. CDR3 region: CASSYQQGRGEKLFF. CDR3 sequence (DNA): TGTGCCAGCAGTTACCAACAGGGAAGGGGGGAAAAACTGTTTTTT.

The V and J genes are TRBV29-1 and TRBJ1-1, with D maybe TRBD1 (6 bases). Germline values: CDR1 SQVTM, CDR2 ANQGSEA. The germline V and J ends were trimmed by 7 bases and 3 bases, with 15 bases remaining between them. This CDR3 is 13 amino acids long. The CDR3 loop reads CSAQVEGDTEAFF. The CDR3 DNA follows: TGCAGCGCCCAGGTGGAGGGGGACACTGAAGCTTTCTTT.

The rearrangement links TRBV27 to TRBJ1-2, with 7 bases aligning to TRBD1. V lost 5 bases to trimming and J lost 6 bases; unmatched junction nucleotides: 6. Looked up from germline, CDR1 is MNHEY and CDR2 is SMNVEV (reference sequence). The CDR3 contains 13 residues. The DNA for the CDR3 is TGTGCCAGCAGTCCGCAGGGGGATGATGGCTACACCTTC. It translates to CASSPQGDDGYTF.

The gene calls are TRBV29-1 and TRBJ1-1; no firm D call. This CDR3 has 14 amino acids. The germline V and J ends were trimmed by 6 bases and 0 bases, with 14 bases remaining between them. Germline CDR1 is SQVTM and CDR2 is ANQGSEA. For the CDR3, the DNA is TGCAGCGTGCACGATCTTATCATGAACACTGAAGCTTTCTTT. Encoded protein: CSVHDLIMNTEAFF. Using reference TRBV29-1 and TRBJ1-1 for the parts outside the CDR3, the full variable domain is SAVISQKPSRDICQRGTSLTIQCQVDSQVTMMFWYRQQPGQSLTLIATANQGSEATYESGFVIDKFPISRPNLTFSTLTVSNMSPEDSSIYLCSVHDLIMNTEAFFGQGTRLTVV.

The chain carries TRBV28 and TRBJ2-1, with 9 bases that match TRBD2. After removal of 3 bases from V and 1 base from J, the junction contained 7 bases not matched to a gene. Looked up from germline, CDR1 is MDHEN and CDR2 is SYDVKM. This CDR3 has 17 residues. DNA of the CDR3: TGTGCCAGCAGTTTTAGGACTAGCGCCCGATCCTACAATGAGCAGTTCTTC. This translates into CASSFRTSARSYNEQFF.

The V call is TRBV30, the J call TRBJ2-2; D unresolved. Germline V gene sequence: CDR1 GTSNPN, CDR2 SVGIG (reference sequence). The V end was cut by 2 bases, the J end by 7 bases, with 8 bases between. The CDR3 has 12 residues. CDR3 region: CAWSRLIGELFF. The CDR3 DNA is TGTGCCTGGAGTCGACTCATCGGGGAGCTGTTTTTT.

This clone has just one count. This chain joins TRBV19 and TRBJ1-2; D unresolved. Deletions cut 5 bases from V and 8 bases from J, with 18 bases between. CDR3 length: 14 residues. Germline V gene data show CDR1 as LNHDA and CDR2 as SQIVND (reference sequence). Here the CDR3 reads CASSPLGSPLGYTF. The CDR3 DNA sequence: TGTGCCAGTAGTCCGTTGGGGAGCCCCCTCGGCTACACCTTC.

The chain employs TRBV21-1 and TRBJ2-7; no DNA check was done on the table's D call, TRBD1. TRBV21-1 is deemed a pseudogene. The CDR3 runs to 16 residues. The CDR3: CASSPRRRDSSYEQYF. In DNA form, the CDR3 reads TGTGCCAGCAGTCCAAGACGTCGGGACAGCTCCTACGAGCAGTACTTC.

The chain employs TRBV10-3 and TRBJ2-2; 11 bases agree with TRBD1. This CDR3 has 15 residues. CDR1 is ENHRY and CDR2 is SYGVKD in the germline V gene. Trimming took 7 bases from V and 3 from J; bases not matched to a gene: 4. The CDR3 sequence is CAITSGQGDTGELFF. DNA of the CDR3: TGTGCCATCACATCGGGACAGGGGGACACCGGGGAGCTGTTTTTT.

This chain uses TRBV28 with TRBJ2-1, with TRBD2 identical over 9 bases. The V and J ends lost 7 bases and 0 bases, in that order; junction bases with no gene match: 10. Germline CDR1 is MDHEN and CDR2 is SYDVKM. This CDR3 region has 17 residues. CDR3 nucleotide sequence: TGTGCCAGCACATCTAGCGGGGTTCCGAGCTCCTACAATGAGCAGTTCTTC. It specifies CASTSSGVPSSYNEQFF.

The chain recombines TRBV7-2 with TRBJ1-2, with 8 bases aligning to TRBD1. This CDR3 is 14 amino acids long. The V gene's germline CDR1 is SGHTA and CDR2 FQGNSA. V gave up 1 base and J gave up 5 bases; unmatched junction bases: 3. CDR3 sequence reads: CASSLGTGTYGYTF. The CDR3 DNA reads TGTGCCAGCAGCTTAGGGACAGGGACATATGGCTACACCTTC.

As DNA, the CDR3 is TGTGCCAGCAGCTTGGTTGGATTTTCGCATGGCTACACCTTC. Translating gives CASSLVGFSHGYTF. V and J are TRBV5-8 and TRBJ1-2; D is ambiguous. Germline V lookup: CDR1 SGHTS, CDR2 YDEGEE. V was pared by 0 bases and J by 6 bases, with 12 bases between. This CDR3 has 14 amino acids. Drawing the rest from reference TRBV5-8 and TRBJ1-2, the complete variable domain is EAGVTQSPTHLIKTRGQQATLRCSPISGHTSVYWYQQALGLGLQFLLWYDEGEERNRGNFPPRFSGRQFPNYSSELNVNALELEDSALYLCASSLVGFSHGYTFGSGTRLTVV.

The chain joins TRBV7-6 to TRBJ2-1; D might be TRBD1 (5 bases). Trimming took off 5 bases at V and 10 bases at J, with 9 bases between the two ends. CDR1 and CDR2 (germline): SGHVS, FNYEAQ. CDR3 length: 11 residues. CDR3 in amino acids: CASSPGYEQFF. Written as DNA, the CDR3 is TGTGCCAGCAGCCCAGGGTACGAGCAGTTCTTC.

A single count supports this clone. The rearrangement uses TRBV5-6 and TRBJ2-3; D might be TRBD2 (5 bases). The CDR3 has 13 residues. The V gene lost 2 bases and the J gene lost 5 bases, with 9 bases spanning the gap. Germline V gene data show CDR1 as SGHDT and CDR2 as YYEEEE. CDR3 amino acids: CASSFTGIDTQYF. CDR3 sequence (DNA): TGTGCCAGCAGCTTTACGGGGATAGATACGCAGTATTTT. Using reference TRBV5-6 and TRBJ2-3 for the parts outside the CDR3, the full variable domain is DAGVTQSPTHLIKTRGQQVTLRCSPKSGHDTVSWYQQALGQGPQFIFQYYEEEERQRGNFPDRFSGHQFPNYSSELNVNALLLGDSALYLCASSFTGIDTQYFGPGTRLTVL.